The clone carrying this TCR beta chain was observed a handful of times. The target antigen is unknown. CD45RA-negative memory and CD45RA+ naive subsets were split from the CD4+ cells. V was shortened by 8 bases and J by 3 bases, with 7 bases between the two germline ends. The CDR3 length is 11 residues. Germline V lookup: CDR1 MNHEY, CDR2 SVGAGI. The study ran the assay at deep level. The assay was immunoSEQ multiplex PCR, and TCRdb's table has in-frame clones only and misses some. The profile shows about a million clones, about 72% of them singletons. The record originates from a study of shared clonotypes between healthy human individuals. Study-wide background: CD4 naive and CD4 memory each took three plates per donor, while CD8 naive took two and CD8 memory one. Study-wide points: Even with large depth, rarefaction showed that sorted-subset sequencing was incomplete.

Sequenced input: memory CD4+ T cells from PBMCs. Subset of the sample: CD45RA-negative fraction. This TCR derives from a man aged 18 to 30 in good health. Some clones in this sample may be carry-over from other donors' samples. The chain links TRBV6-5 to TRBJ1-1; D gene uncertain. The CDR3 DNA sequence: TGTGCCAGCTTTCGTGACACTGAAGCTTTCTTT. It specifies CASFRDTEAFF.